A selection of T cell receptor beta chains follows, all from one sample in a study of CD8 T cells in ankylosing spondylitis. TCRdb re-called the 5' RACE reads through MiXCR, storing one row per CDR3 protein. The sample shows about 90,000 distinct CDR3 sequences, roughly 9% of them seen only once. The sample taken for sequencing was blood, either unsorted or a sorted T cell fraction (not recorded which). These receptor sequences come from a male donor with ankylosing spondylitis. Each CDR3 is given without its conserved first and last residue. Part of the rows lack a size; the others show once, few, many or a class for expanded clones.

j_gene	abundance	v_gene	CDR3aa
TRBJ1-6	NA	TRBV9	ASSDSTGEYSPLH
TRBJ2-1	few	TRBV24-1	ATGEGTNPYYNEQF
TRBJ2-7	many	TRBV20-1	SARDHSQPTYEQY
TRBJ2-7	few	TRBV30	AWSEFSDRGFHEQY
TRBJ1-2	many	TRBV20-1	SARVSVTNYGYT
TRBJ1-2	many	TRBV11-3	ASSLRSVRGFYGYT
TRBJ2-2	many	TRBV29-1	SVARPDSNTGELF
TRBJ2-1	NA	TRBV10-3	AIRLTSGGSYNEQF
TRBJ1-4	few	TRBV7-9	ASSLVAEEEKLF
TRBJ2-2	many	TRBV4-1	ASSHYTGELF
TRBJ2-2	many	TRBV25-1	ASSVYEGIIGELF
TRBJ2-1	many	TRBV6-1	ASTPKGLAGGPSYNEQF
TRBJ2-3	NA	TRBV19	ASSLQGSTDTQY
TRBJ2-1	few	TRBV6-1	ASSESQREPYNEQF
TRBJ2-2	few	TRBV7-9	ASTITLAGGPTGELF
TRBJ2-7	few	TRBV10-3	AISPRGSISSYEQY
TRBJ2-2	few	TRBV12-5	ASGFGLRAGELF
TRBJ1-3	many	TRBV7-9	ASSSSPGNTIY
TRBJ1-5	NA	TRBV12-3/TRBV12-4	ASSTGQPQH
TRBJ2-1	NA	TRBV6-4	ASSDSAGGNNEQF
TRBJ2-2	few	TRBV12-3/TRBV12-4	ASSFTGVVSGELF
TRBJ1-2	many	TRBV4-1	ASSQLQGQGLGGYT
TRBJ1-1	NA	TRBV10-3	AIQPHLQGDTEAF
TRBJ1-5	NA	TRBV6-1	ASTEGLNSNQPQH
TRBJ1-1	many	TRBV30	AWMVWAGDTEAF
TRBJ1-3	NA	TRBV12-3/TRBV12-4	ASSLAGDGNTIY
TRBJ1-5	many	TRBV29-1	SVVTQGFGNQPQH
TRBJ2-1	many	TRBV29-1	SGRGINNNEQF
TRBJ2-3	few	TRBV9	ASSVAGGRSDTQY
TRBJ2-1	many	TRBV7-9	ASSLGGNYNEQF
TRBJ2-3	many	TRBV7-7	ASSLGWDRVTDTQY
TRBJ2-1	NA	TRBV5-5	ASSPGLGEGFEQF
TRBJ2-2	few	TRBV10-1	ASREDSITGELF
TRBJ2-2	NA	TRBV11-2	ASSLVVLGTGELF
TRBJ2-2	NA	TRBV6-1	ATPRGRGELF
TRBJ1-2	NA	TRBV2	ASSEVREDGYT
TRBJ2-7	many	TRBV27	ASSFLAGGPGEQY
TRBJ1-1	NA	TRBV6-1	ASKTGTGYTEAF
TRBJ2-1	once	TRBV7-6	ASSPTVNEQF
TRBJ2-1	few	TRBV7-2	ASSFPGQYNEQF
TRBJ1-3	NA	TRBV20-1	SARGGTSSGNTIY
TRBJ2-1	few	TRBV24-1	ATSDTDNTYNEQF
TRBJ2-7	NA	TRBV5-1	ASSLRADYEQY
TRBJ2-1	NA	TRBV20-1	SAPPGTSFGGEQF
TRBJ2-5	NA	TRBV27	ASSLNQMGTQY
TRBJ1-2	NA	TRBV5-1	ASSLAPGRLPEGGYT
TRBJ2-1	many	TRBV29-1	SVEGRRGRAHDRF
TRBJ2-3	NA	TRBV11-1	ASSLVGGSRRPRDTQY
TRBJ2-1	NA	TRBV15	ATSRGAGAFSYNEQF
TRBJ1-1	NA	TRBV4-2	ASSQDGEGGSNTEAF
TRBJ1-1	many	TRBV7-9	ASLNGASEAF
TRBJ2-1	many	TRBV24-1	ATSDLTSGTNEQF
TRBJ2-1	NA	TRBV27	ASSLLGTGNEQF
TRBJ1-2	few	TRBV20-1	SAEGGENYGYT
TRBJ2-1	many	TRBV7-2	ASSLPTSGRLYEQF
TRBJ1-2	many	TRBV12-3/TRBV12-4	ASSRTASYGYT
TRBJ2-2	many	TRBV4-2	ASSQDLSGRYTGELF
TRBJ2-5	few	TRBV4-1	ASSQEARLAGVEGETQY
TRBJ1-1	many	TRBV5-6	ASSSTGGPVWMAF
TRBJ2-3	few	TRBV20-1	SARPGLAIWDTQY